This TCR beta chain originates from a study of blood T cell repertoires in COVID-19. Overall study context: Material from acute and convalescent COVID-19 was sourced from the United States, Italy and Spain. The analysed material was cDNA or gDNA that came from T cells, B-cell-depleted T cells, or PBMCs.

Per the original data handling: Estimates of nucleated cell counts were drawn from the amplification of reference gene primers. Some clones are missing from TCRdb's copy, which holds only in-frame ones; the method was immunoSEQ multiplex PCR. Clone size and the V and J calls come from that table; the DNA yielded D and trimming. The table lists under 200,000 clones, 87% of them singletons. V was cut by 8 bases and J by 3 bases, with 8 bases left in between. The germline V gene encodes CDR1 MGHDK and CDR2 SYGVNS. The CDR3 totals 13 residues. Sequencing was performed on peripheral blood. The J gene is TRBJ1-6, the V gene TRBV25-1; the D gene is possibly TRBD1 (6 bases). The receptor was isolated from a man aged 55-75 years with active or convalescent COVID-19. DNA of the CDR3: TGTGCCAGCTCGGGACACTATAATTCACCCCTCCACTTT. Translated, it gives CASSGHYNSPLHF. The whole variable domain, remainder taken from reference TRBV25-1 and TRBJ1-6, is EADIYQTPRYLVIGTGKKITLECSQTMGHDKMYWYQQDPGMELHLIHYSYGVNSTEKGDLSSESTVSRIRTEHFPLTLESARPSHTSQYLCASSGHYNSPLHFGNGTRLTVT.